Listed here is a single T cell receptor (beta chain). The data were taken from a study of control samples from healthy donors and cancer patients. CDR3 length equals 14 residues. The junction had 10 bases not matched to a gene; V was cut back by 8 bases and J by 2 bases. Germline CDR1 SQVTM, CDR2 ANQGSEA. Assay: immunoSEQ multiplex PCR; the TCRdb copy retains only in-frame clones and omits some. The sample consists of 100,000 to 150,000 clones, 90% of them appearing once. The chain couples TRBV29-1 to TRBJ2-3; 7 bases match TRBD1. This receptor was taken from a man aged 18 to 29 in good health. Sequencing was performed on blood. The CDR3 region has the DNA TGCAGCCTTATTCCGACAGGGCCCACAGATACGCAGTATTTT. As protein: CSLIPTGPTDTQYF.